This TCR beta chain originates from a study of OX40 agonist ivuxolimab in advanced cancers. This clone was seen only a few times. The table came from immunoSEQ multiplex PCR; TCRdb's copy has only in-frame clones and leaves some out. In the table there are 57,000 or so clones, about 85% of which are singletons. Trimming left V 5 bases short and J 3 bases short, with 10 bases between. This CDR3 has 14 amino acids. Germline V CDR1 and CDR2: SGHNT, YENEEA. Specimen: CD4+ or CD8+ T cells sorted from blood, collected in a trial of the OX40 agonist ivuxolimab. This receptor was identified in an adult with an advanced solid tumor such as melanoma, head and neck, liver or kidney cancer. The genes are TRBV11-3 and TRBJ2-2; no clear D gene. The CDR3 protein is CASSPGGDTGELFF. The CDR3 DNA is TGTGCCAGCAGCCCAGGTGGGGACACCGGGGAGCTGTTTTTT.